This TCR beta chain was profiled in a study of blood T cell repertoires in COVID-19 (dated by TCRdb to the early 2020s). In terms of the full investigation: Collaborator samples came from the United States, Italy and Spain and covered acute and convalescent phases of COVID-19. The repertoires were made available in a free public database intended to serve as a resource for research on the immune response to SARS-CoV-2. Where available, HLA class I and class II types were obtained from metadata supplied by the sample provider rather than from assay-based typing. The dataset comprised deeply sampled blood TCRbeta repertoires from subjects exposed to, actively infected with, or recovered from COVID-19. The samples were drawn from two sources: the first 160 participants of the ongoing ImmuneRACE study, and 950 to 1,500 subjects contributed by 6 global collaborators. The sample metadata nearly always contained a de-identified subject ID, COVID-19 status, age in years and sex. The material from the prospective study consisted of cDNA or gDNA derived from T cells, B-cell-depleted T cells, or PBMCs.

Each collaborating institution followed its own protocols to collect whole blood in K2EDTA tubes. For TCRbeta analysis, collaborators shipped samples as frozen whole blood, isolated PBMCs, or DNA extracted from either of those sample types. Of note for this clone: Its cognate antigen has yet to be identified. Base-call qualities are not available, and no considerably larger clone is one nucleotide away.

TCRbeta CDR3 regions were amplified from genomic DNA using the immunoSEQ Assay, a bias-controlled multiplex PCR. The study's own analysis went as follows. Nucleated cell counts per sample were estimated from amplification of reference gene primers within the assay. To quantify the absolute abundance of each unique TCRbeta CDR3 rearrangement, sequence reads were collapsed and filtered. For each sample, productive Simpson clonality was calculated by taking the square root of Simpson's diversity index across productive rearrangements. The clones in this table, taken by TCRdb from immuneACCESS, are in-frame only. Not every clone is retained; where verified, under half of the shortfall comes from an unresolved V gene, and the cause of the rest is unknown. D and trimming were read from the DNA, whereas the V and J calls and clone size are those reported in that table. This sample comprises 75,000 to 90,000 clones, around 85% of them detected only once. 15% to 20% of the sample comes from the top ten.

From the cysteine through the valine, the CDR3 covers 19 amino acids. Solely the CDR3 DNA is kept, with 57 bases framed from the first base. Looking up the germline V gene yields CDR1 KGHSH and CDR2 LQKENI. The germline V and J ends show losses of 5 bases and 4 bases respectively, and no gene match explains 23 bases of the junction. The research as a whole found: How much clinical and demographic metadata was included differed by source and by participant, and the metadata was provided uncurated.

The sequence joins TRBV18 to TRBJ2-7, with TRBD2 identical over 7 junction bases. The TCR was taken from a man at least 80 years old with active or convalescent COVID-19. Sequenced sample: peripheral blood. This receptor has the CDR3 CASSSGGGLGLPGLYEQYV. The DNA is TGTGCCAGCTCATCCGGGGGAGGGTTGGGGCTTCCTGGGTTATACGAGCAGTACGTC.